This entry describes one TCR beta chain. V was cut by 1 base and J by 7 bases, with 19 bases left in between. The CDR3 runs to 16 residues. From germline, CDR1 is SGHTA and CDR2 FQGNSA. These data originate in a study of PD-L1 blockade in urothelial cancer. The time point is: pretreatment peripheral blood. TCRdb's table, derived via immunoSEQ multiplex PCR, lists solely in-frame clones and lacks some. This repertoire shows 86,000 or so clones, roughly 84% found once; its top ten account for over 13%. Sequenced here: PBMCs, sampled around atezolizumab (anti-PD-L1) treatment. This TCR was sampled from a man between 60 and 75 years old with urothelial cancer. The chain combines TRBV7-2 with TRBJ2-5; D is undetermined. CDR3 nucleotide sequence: TGTGCCAGCAGCTTAGGAAGCGATCTCAGATCCGGGACCCAGTACTTC. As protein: CASSLGSDLRSGTQYF.